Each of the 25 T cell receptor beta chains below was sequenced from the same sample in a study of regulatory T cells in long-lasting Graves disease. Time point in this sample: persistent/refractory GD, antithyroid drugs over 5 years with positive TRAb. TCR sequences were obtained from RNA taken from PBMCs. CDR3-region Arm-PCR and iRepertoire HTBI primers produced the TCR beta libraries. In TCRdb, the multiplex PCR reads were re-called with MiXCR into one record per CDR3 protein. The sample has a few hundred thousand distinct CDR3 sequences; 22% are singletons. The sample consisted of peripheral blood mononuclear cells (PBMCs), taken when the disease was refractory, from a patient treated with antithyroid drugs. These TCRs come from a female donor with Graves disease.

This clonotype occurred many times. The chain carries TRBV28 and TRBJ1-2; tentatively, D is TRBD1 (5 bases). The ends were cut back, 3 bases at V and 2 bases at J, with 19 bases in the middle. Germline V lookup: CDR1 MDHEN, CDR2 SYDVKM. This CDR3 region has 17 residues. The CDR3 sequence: CASSFRMGDGGNYGYTF. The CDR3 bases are TGTGCCAGCAGTTTCCGAATGGGGGATGGAGGGAACTATGGCTACACCTTC.

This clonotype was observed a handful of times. The CDR3 reads CASSQGGAPSPTEQYF. In DNA form, the CDR3 reads TGTGCCAGCAGCCAAGGAGGGGCCCCATCGCCAACCGAGCAGTACTTC. The rearrangement joins TRBV3-1 to TRBJ2-7; either TRBD1 or TRBD2 may fit D (5 bases each). Trimming took off 1 base at V and 6 bases at J, with 19 bases between the two ends. Germline V gene sequence: CDR1 LGHDT, CDR2 YNNKEL (reference sequence). The CDR3 runs to 16 residues.

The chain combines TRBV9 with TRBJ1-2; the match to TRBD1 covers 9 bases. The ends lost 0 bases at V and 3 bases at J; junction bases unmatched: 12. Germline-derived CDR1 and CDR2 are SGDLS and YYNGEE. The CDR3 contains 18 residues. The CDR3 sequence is CASSVATGGDRDDYGYTF. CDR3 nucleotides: TGTGCCAGCAGCGTAGCTACCGGGGGGGACAGGGACGACTATGGCTACACCTTC.

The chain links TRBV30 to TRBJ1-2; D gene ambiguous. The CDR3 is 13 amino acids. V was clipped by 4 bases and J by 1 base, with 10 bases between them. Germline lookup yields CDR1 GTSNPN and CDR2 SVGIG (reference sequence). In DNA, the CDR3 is TGTGCCTGGAACCCGACGGATAACTATGGCTACACCTTC. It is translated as CAWNPTDNYGYTF.

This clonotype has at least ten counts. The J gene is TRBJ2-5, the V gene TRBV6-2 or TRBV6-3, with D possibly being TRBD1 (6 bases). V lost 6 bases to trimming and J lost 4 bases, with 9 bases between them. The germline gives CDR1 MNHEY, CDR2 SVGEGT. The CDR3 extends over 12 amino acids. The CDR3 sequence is CASSWGPETQYF. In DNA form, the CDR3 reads TGTGCCAGCAGCTGGGGGCCAGAGACCCAGTACTTC.

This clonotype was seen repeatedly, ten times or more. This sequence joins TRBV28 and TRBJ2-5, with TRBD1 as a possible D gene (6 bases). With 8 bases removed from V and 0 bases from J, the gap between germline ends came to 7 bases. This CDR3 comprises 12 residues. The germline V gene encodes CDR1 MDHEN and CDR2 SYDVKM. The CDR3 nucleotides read TGTGCCAGCTCAGGGGACCAAGAGACCCAGTACTTC. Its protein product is CASSGDQETQYF.

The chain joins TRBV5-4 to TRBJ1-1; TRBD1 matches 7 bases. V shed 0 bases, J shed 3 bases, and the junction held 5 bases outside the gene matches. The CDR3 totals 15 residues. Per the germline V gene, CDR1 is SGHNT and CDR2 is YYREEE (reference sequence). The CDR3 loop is CASSLADREYTEAFF. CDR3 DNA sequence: TGTGCCAGCAGCTTGGCCGACAGGGAGTACACTGAAGCTTTCTTT.

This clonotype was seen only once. The CDR3 DNA reads TGTGCCAGCAGCAAACTCTTGTCTGGGACCGTGGGGCGGTACTTC. Translated: CASSKLLSGTVGRYF. The rearrangement joins TRBV11-2 to TRBJ2-7, with D perhaps matching TRBD1 or TRBD2 (5 bases each). The CDR3 runs to 15 residues. Per germline, CDR1 SGHAT and CDR2 FQNNGV. Trimming removed 5 bases at V and 12 bases at J, with 26 bases between.

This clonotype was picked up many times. CDR3 nucleotide sequence: TGTGCCAGCAGTGGTTTTTACACCGGGGAGCTGTTTTTT. This codes for CASSGFYTGELFF. The V gene is TRBV6-1, the J gene TRBJ2-2; D gene ambiguous. Per germline, CDR1 MNHNS and CDR2 SASEGT. The CDR3 spans 13 residues. V gave up 4 bases and J gave up 3 bases, with 6 bases separating them.

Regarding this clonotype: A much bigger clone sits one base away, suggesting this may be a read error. The CDR3 DNA sequence: TGTGCCAGCAGTGAAGGGAGGGGGACCAACTATGGCTACACCTTC. Amino acids: CASSEGRGTNYGYTF. The chain has TRBV25-1 and TRBJ1-2; tentatively, D is TRBD1 (6 bases). Germline values: CDR1 MGHDK, CDR2 SYGVNS. This CDR3 comprises 15 residues. The ends were cut back, 2 bases at V and 2 bases at J, with 12 bases in the middle.

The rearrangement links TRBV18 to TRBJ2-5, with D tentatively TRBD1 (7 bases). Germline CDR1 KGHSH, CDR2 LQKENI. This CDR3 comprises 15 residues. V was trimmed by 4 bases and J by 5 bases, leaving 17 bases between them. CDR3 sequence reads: CASSLQDRRGETQYF. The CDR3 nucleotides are TGTGCCAGCTCACTTCAGGACAGGAGGGGGGAGACCCAGTACTTC.

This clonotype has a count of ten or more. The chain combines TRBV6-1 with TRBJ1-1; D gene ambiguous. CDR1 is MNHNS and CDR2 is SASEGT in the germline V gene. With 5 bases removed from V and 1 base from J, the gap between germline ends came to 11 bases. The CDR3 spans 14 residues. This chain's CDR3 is CASSKGSGNTEAFF. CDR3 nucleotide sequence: TGTGCCAGCAGTAAAGGCTCCGGGAACACTGAAGCTTTCTTT.

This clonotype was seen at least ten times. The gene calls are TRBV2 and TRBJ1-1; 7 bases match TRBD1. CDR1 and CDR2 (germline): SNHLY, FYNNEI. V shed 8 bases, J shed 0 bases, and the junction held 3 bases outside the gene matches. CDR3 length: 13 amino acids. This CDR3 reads CASSGQLNTEAFF. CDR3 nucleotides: TGTGCCAGCTCGGGACAGCTGAACACTGAAGCTTTCTTT.

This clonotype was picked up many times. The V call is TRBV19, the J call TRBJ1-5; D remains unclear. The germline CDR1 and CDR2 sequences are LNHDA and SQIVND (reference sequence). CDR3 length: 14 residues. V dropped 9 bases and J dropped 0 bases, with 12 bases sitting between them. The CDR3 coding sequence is TGTGCCAGCAGCATCAGTGATAGCAATCAGCCCCAGCATTTT. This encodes CASSISDSNQPQHF. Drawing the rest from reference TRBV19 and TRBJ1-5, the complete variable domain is DGGITQSPKYLFRKEGQNVTLSCEQNLNHDAMYWYRQDPGQGLRLIYYSQIVNDFQKGDIAEGYSVSREKKESFPLTVTSAQKNPTAFYLCASSISDSNQPQHFGDGTRLSIL.

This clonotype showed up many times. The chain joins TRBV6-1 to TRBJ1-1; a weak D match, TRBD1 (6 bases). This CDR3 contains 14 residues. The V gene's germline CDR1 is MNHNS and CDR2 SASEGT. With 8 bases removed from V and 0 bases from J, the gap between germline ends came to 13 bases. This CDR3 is CASRKGVVNTEAFF. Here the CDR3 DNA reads TGTGCCAGCCGGAAGGGGGTGGTGAACACTGAAGCTTTCTTT.

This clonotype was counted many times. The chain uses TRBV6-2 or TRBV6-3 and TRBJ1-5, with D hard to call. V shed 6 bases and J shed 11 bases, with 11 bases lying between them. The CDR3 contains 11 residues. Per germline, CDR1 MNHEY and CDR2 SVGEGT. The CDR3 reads CASSPGWTQHF. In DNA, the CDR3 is TGTGCCAGCAGCCCCGGGTGGACCCAGCATTTT.

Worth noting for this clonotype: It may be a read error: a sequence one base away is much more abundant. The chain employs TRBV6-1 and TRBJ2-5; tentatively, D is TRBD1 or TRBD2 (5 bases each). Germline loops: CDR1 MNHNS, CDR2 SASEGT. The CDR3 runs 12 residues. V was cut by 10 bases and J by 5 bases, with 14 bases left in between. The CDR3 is CAKPGSGETQYF. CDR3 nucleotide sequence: TGTGCCAAACCAGGGTCGGGGGAGACCCAGTACTTC.

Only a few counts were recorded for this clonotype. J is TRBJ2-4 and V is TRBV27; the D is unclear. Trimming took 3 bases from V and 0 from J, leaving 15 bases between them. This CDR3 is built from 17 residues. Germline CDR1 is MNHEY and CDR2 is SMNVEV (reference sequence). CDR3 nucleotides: TGTGCCAGCAGTTTTGACTGGGCCACATTAGCCAAAAACATTCAGTACTTC. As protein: CASSFDWATLAKNIQYF.

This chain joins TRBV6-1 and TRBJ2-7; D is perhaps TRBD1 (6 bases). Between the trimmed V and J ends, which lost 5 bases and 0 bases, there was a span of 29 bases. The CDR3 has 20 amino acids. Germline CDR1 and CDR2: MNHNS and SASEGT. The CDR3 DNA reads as TGTGCCAGCAGTCCCGAGCTCCAATTCAGAGACAGGTTAAGCTCCTACGAGCAGTACTTC. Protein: CASSPELQFRDRLSSYEQYF.

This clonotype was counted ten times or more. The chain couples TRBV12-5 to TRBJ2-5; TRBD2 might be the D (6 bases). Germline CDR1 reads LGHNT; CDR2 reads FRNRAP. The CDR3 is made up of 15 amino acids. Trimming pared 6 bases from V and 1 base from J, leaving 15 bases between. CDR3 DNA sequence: TGTGCTAGTGGGGGGGGAGCCCCTACCCAAGAGACCCAGTACTTC. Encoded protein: CASGGGAPTQETQYF.

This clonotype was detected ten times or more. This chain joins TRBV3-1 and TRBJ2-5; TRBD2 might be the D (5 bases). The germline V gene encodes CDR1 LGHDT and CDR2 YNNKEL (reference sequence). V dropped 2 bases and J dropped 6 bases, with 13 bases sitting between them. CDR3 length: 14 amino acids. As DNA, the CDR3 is TGTGCCAGCAGCCAAAACCCTAGCTTACAGACCCAGTACTTC. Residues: CASSQNPSLQTQYF.

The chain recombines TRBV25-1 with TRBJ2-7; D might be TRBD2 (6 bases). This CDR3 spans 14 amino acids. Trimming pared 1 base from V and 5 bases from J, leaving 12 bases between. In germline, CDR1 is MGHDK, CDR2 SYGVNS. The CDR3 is CASSESSGGNEQYF. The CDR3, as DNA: TGTGCCAGCAGTGAATCCTCAGGAGGGAACGAGCAGTACTTC.

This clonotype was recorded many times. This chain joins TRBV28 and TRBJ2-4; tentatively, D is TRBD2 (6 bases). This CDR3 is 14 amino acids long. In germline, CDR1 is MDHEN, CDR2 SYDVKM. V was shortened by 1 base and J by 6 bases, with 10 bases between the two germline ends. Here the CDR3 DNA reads TGTGCCAGCAGTTTATCGGGGAGGCGAAACATTCAGTACTTC. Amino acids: CASSLSGRRNIQYF.

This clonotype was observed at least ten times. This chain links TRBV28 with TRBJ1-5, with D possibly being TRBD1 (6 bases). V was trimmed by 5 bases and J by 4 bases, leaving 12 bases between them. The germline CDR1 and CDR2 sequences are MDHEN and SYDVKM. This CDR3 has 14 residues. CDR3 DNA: TGTGCCAGCAGTGCGAGACAGGTTAATCAGCCCCAGCATTTT. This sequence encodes CASSARQVNQPQHF.

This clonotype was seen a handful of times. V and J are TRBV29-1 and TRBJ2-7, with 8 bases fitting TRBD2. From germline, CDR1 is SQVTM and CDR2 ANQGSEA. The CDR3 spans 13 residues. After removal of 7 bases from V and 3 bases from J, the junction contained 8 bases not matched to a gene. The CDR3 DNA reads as TGCAGCGCTGCCCGCGGGGGGCGCTACGAGCAGTACTTC. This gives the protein CSAARGGRYEQYF.